The entry below gives a single TCR beta chain sequence along with its context. Germline V gives CDR1 SGHKS, CDR2 YYEKEE (reference sequence). The J segment lost 8 bases and the V segment lost 5 bases, leaving 14 bases of the junction unmatched. The CDR3 has 17 amino acids. This specimen comes from a study of CDR3 diversity in severe acne. TCRdb recomputed calls from the PCR reads with MiXCR, one row per CDR3 protein. The sample shows tens of thousands of distinct CDR3 sequences, around 50% of them seen only once. Sequenced sample: blood. The TCR originated in a male donor in good health, without acne. The V and J genes are TRBV5-5 and TRBJ1-6; TRBD1 matches 9 bases. CDR3 loop: CASSSPGQGYLDSPLHF. The CDR3 bases are TGTGCCAGCAGTAGCCCCGGACAGGGGTACCTTGATTCACCCCTCCACTTT.